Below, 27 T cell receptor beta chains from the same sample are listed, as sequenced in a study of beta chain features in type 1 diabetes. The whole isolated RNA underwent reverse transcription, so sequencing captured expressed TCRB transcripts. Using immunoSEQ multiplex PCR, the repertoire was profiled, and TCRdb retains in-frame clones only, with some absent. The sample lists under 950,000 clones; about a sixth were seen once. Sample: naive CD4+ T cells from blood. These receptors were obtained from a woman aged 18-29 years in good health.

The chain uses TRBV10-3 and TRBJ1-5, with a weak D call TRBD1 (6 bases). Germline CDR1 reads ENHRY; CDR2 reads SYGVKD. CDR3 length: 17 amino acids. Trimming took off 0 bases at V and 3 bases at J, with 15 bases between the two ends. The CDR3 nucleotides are TGTGCCATCAGTGAGTCAAAGGGGGGACGGATCAATCAGCCCCAGCATTTT. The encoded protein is CAISESKGGRINQPQHF.

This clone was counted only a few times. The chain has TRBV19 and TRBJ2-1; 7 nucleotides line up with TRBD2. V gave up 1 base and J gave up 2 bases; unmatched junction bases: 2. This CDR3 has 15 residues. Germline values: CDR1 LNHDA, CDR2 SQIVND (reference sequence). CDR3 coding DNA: TGTGCCAGTAGTATAGTTGGGAGGGCCTACAATGAGCAGTTCTTC. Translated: CASSIVGRAYNEQFF.

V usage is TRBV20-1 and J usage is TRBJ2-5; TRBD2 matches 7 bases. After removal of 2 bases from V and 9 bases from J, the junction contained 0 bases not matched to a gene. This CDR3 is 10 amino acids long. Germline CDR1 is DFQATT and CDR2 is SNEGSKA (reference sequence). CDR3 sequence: CSARREAQYF. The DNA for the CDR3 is TGCAGTGCTAGACGGGAGGCCCAGTACTTC.

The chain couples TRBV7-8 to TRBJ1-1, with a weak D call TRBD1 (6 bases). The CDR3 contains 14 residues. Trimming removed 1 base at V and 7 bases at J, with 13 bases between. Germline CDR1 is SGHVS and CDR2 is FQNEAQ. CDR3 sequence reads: CASSLVRQANEAFF. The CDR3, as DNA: TGTGCCAGCAGCTTAGTCCGACAGGCAAATGAAGCTTTCTTT.

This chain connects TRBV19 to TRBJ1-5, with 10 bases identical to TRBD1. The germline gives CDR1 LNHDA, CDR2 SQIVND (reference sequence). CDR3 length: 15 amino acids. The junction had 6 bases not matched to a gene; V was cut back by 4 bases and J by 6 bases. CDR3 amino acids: CASSSGGTGAQPQHF. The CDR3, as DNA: TGTGCCAGTAGTAGTGGGGGGACAGGGGCTCAGCCCCAGCATTTT.

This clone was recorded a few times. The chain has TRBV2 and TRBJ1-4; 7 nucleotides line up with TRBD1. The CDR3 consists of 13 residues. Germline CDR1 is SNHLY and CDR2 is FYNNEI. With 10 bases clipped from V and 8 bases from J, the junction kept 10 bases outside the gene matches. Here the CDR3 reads CATATGETEKLFF. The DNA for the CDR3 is TGTGCCACCGCAACAGGGGAAACGGAAAAACTGTTTTTT.

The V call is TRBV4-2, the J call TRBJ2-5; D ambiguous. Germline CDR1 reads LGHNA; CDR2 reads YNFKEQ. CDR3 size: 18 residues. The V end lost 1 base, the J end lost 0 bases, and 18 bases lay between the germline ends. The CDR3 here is CASSQARSPFGYQETQYF. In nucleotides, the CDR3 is TGTGCCAGCAGCCAAGCTAGATCTCCTTTCGGGTACCAAGAGACCCAGTACTTC.

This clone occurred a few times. CDR3 region: CASSLGRLLAGVPWDEQFF. CDR3 nucleotides: TGTGCCAGCAGCTTAGGAAGGCTACTTGCGGGGGTCCCGTGGGATGAGCAGTTCTTC. J is TRBJ2-1 and V is TRBV11-2; 7 nucleotides agree with TRBD2. The CDR3 is made up of 19 amino acids. The junction had 20 bases not matched to a gene; V was cut back by 1 base and J by 8 bases. Germline CDR1 reads SGHAT; CDR2 reads FQNNGV.

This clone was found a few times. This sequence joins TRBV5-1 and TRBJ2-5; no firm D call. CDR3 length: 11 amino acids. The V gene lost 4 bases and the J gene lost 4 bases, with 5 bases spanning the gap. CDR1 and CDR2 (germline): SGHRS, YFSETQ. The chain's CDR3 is CASSEGETQYF. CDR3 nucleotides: TGCGCCAGCAGCGAAGGAGAGACCCAGTACTTC.

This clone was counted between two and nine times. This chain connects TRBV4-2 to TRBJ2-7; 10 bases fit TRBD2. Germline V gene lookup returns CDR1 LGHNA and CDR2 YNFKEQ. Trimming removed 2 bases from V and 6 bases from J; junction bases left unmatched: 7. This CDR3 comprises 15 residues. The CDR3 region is CASSQRLAGAGEQYF. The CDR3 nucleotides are TGTGCCAGCAGCCAACGCCTAGCGGGAGCTGGCGAGCAGTACTTC.

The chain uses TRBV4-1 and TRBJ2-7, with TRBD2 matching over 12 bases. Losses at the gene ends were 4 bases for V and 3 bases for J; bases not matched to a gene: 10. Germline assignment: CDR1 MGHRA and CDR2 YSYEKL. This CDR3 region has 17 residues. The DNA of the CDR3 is TGCGCCAGCAGCCGACTAGCGGGAGAGCTTCCAAACTACGAGCAGTACTTC. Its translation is CASSRLAGELPNYEQYF.

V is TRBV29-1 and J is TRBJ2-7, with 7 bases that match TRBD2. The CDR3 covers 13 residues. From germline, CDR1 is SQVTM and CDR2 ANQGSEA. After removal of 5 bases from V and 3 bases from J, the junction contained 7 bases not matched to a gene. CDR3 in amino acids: CSVIAIAGYEQYF. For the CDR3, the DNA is TGCAGCGTTATTGCGATAGCGGGCTACGAGCAGTACTTC.

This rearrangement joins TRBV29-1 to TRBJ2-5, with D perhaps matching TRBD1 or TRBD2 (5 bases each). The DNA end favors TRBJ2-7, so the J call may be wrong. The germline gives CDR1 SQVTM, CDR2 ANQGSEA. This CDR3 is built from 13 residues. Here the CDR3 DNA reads TGCAGCGTTGTAACGGGGCTCTACGGCGAGCAGTACTTC. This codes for CSVVTGLYGEQYF.

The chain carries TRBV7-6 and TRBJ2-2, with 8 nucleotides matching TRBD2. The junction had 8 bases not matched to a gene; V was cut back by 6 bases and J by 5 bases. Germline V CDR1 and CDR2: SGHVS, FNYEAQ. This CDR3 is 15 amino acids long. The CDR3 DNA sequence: TGTGCCAGCAGACCAAGCGGGAGCCGGACCGGGGAGCTGTTTTTT. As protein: CASRPSGSRTGELFF.

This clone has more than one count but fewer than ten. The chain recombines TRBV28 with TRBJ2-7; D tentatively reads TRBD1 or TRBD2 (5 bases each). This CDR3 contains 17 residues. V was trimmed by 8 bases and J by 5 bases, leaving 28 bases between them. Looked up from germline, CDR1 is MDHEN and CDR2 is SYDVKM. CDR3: CASLSGDVRTPRDEQYF. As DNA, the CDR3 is TGTGCCAGCTTGTCTGGGGATGTCCGGACTCCCAGGGACGAGCAGTACTTC.

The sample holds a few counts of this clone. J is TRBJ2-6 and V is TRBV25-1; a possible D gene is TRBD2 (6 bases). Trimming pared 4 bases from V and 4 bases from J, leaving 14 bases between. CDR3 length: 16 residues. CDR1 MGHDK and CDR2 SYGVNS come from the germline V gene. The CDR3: CASSGGAGRGANVLTF. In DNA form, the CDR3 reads TGTGCCAGCAGTGGTGGCGCGGGGAGAGGGGCCAACGTCCTGACTTTC.

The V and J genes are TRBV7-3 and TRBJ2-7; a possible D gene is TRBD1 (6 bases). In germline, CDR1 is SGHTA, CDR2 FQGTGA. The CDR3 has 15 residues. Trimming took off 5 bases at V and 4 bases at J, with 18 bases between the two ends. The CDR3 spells CASSLSPSRGYEQYF. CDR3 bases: TGTGCCAGCAGCCTTAGTCCGTCTAGGGGGTACGAGCAGTACTTC.

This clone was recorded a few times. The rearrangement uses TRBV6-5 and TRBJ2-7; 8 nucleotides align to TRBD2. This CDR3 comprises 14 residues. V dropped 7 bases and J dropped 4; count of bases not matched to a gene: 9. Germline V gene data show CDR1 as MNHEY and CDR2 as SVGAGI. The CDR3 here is CASKKAGVGYEQYF. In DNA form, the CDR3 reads TGTGCCAGCAAGAAAGCGGGAGTCGGATACGAGCAGTACTTC.

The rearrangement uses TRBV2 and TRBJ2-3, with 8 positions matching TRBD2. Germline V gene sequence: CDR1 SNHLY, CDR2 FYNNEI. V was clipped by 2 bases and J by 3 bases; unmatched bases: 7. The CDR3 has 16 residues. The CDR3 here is CASSESTGGGTDTQYF. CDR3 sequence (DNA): TGTGCCAGCAGTGAATCAACGGGAGGGGGGACAGATACGCAGTATTTT.

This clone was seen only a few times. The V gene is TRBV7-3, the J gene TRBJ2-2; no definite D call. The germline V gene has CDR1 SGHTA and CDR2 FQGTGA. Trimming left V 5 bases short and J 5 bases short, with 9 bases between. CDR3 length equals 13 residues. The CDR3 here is CASSSEWTGELFF. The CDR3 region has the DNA TGTGCCAGCAGCAGCGAATGGACCGGGGAGCTGTTTTTT.

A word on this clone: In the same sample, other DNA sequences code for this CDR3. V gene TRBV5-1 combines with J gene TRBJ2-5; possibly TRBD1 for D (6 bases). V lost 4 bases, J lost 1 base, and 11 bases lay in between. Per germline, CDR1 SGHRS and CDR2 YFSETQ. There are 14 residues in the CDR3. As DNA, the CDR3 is TGCGCCAGCAGCAGTGGACAGCTCCAAGAGACCCAGTACTTC. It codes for CASSSGQLQETQYF.

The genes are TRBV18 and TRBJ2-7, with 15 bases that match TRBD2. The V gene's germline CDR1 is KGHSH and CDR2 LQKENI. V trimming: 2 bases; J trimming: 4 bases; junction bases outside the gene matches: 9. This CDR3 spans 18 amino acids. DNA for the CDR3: TGTGCCAGCTCACCAATTTCGTCGGGGACTAGCGGGAGGTACGAGCAGTACTTC. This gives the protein CASSPISSGTSGRYEQYF.

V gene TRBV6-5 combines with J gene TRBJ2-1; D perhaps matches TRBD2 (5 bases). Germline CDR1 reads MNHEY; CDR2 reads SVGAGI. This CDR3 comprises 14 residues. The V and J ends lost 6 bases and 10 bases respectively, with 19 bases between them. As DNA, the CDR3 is TGTGCCAGCAGCCTACTAGTAACGCGCGGCGAGCAGTTCTTC. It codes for CASSLLVTRGEQFF.

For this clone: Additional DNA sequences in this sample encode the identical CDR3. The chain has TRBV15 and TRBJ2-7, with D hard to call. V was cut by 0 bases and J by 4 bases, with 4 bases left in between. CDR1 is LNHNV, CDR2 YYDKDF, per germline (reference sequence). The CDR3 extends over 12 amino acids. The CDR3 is CATSRDRYEQYF. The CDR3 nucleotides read TGTGCCACCAGCAGAGACAGATACGAGCAGTACTTC.

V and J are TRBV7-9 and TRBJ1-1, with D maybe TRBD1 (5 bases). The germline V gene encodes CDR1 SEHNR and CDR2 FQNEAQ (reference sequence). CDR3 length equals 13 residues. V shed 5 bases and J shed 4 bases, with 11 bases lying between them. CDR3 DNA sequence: TGTGCCAGCAGCGTAACAGGAATCACTGAAGCTTTCTTT. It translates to CASSVTGITEAFF.

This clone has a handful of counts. The CDR3 nucleotides read TGTGCCACCCGCAACACCGGGGAGCTGTTTTTT. This gives the protein CATRNTGELFF. This chain links TRBV10-3 with TRBJ2-2, with D unclear. The CDR3 is made up of 11 amino acids. Germline V gene data show CDR1 as ENHRY and CDR2 as SYGVKD. V shed 10 bases and J shed 2 bases, with 5 bases lying between them.

CDR3 residues: CASSLVLAVPPREQFF. CDR3 nucleotides: TGTGCCAGCAGCTTAGTACTAGCGGTCCCCCCAAGAGAGCAGTTCTTC. This chain connects TRBV11-2 to TRBJ2-1, with TRBD2 identical over 8 bases. The germline gives CDR1 SGHAT, CDR2 FQNNGV. The CDR3 extends over 16 amino acids. The junction had 12 bases not matched to a gene; V was cut back by 1 base and J by 10 bases.